One sample yielded the 27 T cell receptor beta chains listed below, sequenced in a study of cytomegalovirus exposure and HLA in healthy donors. PCR used 60 Vbeta primers and 13 Jbeta primers. Profiled with immunoSEQ multiplex PCR; TCRdb holds only in-frame clones, not every one. The top ten hold under 15% of the sample, which has approximately 110,000 clones, around three quarters seen once. The source material was PBMCs. These receptors were obtained from a woman aged 60 to 75 in good health and CMV-seropositive.

The rearrangement joins TRBV29-1 to TRBJ2-2; D is perhaps TRBD2 (6 bases). This CDR3 comprises 13 residues. Germline V lookup: CDR1 SQVTM, CDR2 ANQGSEA. CDR3 coding DNA: TGCAGTGTTCGACTAGTCAGTGCCGGGGAGCTGTTTTTT. Translation gives CSVRLVSAGELFF.

The chain links TRBV2 to TRBJ1-5, with no clear D. This CDR3 region has 14 residues. V was shortened by 10 bases and J by 0 bases, with 13 bases between the two germline ends. Germline V lookup: CDR1 SNHLY, CDR2 FYNNEI. In DNA form, the CDR3 reads TGTGCCACCCGGGGATCGGCTAGCAATCAGCCCCAGCATTTT. Its translation is CATRGSASNQPQHF. Combining the CDR3 with reference TRBV2 and TRBJ1-5 gives the whole variable domain EPEVTQTPSHQVTQMGQEVILRCVPISNHLYFYWYRQILGQKVEFLVSFYNNEISEKSEIFDDQFSVERPDGSNFTLKIRSTKLEDSAMYFCATRGSASNQPQHFGDGTRLSIL.

The rearrangement links TRBV7-9 to TRBJ2-7; TRBD2 matches at 12 bases. Unmatched junction bases numbered 14, after V lost 1 base and J lost 7 bases. Germline V gene data show CDR1 as SEHNR and CDR2 as FQNEAQ (reference sequence). The CDR3 is 18 residues long. Here the CDR3 reads CASSLGTDGLAGSDEQYF. For the CDR3, the DNA is TGTGCCAGCAGCTTAGGAACCGACGGACTAGCGGGATCGGATGAGCAGTACTTC.

This clone was recorded once. The chain couples TRBV11-2 to TRBJ2-7; possibly TRBD1 for D (5 bases). Germline V gives CDR1 SGHAT, CDR2 FQNNGV. V shed 1 base and J shed 0 bases, with 16 bases lying between them. The CDR3 loop spans 17 amino acids. CDR3 bases: TGTGCCAGCAGCTTAGTGGTAGACAGAAACCTCTCCTACGAGCAGTACTTC. Its protein is CASSLVVDRNLSYEQYF.

V is TRBV2 and J is TRBJ2-3; no definite D call. The germline V and J ends were trimmed by 6 bases and 2 bases, with 3 bases remaining between them. CDR1 is SNHLY and CDR2 is FYNNEI in the germline V gene. CDR3 length: 11 amino acids. The CDR3 DNA reads TGTGCCAGCAGCTACACAGATACGCAGTATTTT. Its translation is CASSYTDTQYF.

The V gene is TRBV19, the J gene TRBJ1-2, with 11 nucleotides matching TRBD1. Germline V gene data show CDR1 as LNHDA and CDR2 as SQIVND (reference sequence). This CDR3 is built from 16 residues. The trim removed 6 bases at V and 4 bases at J, leaving 10 bases unmatched. DNA for the CDR3: TGTGCCAGTAGCAAGGGTTCCGGGACAGGGGGCTATGGCTACACCTTC. It translates to CASSKGSGTGGYGYTF.

This sequence joins TRBV27 and TRBJ2-3; TRBD1 aligns across 7 bases. From germline, CDR1 is MNHEY and CDR2 SMNVEV (reference sequence). This CDR3 comprises 16 residues. With V trimmed by 6 bases and J by 2 bases, 11 bases remained unmatched. CDR3: CASRPDRAPLTDTQYF. CDR3 nucleotide sequence: TGTGCCAGCAGGCCCGACAGGGCGCCCCTCACAGATACGCAGTATTTT.

The chain has TRBV28 and TRBJ2-7; the match to TRBD2 covers 10 bases. Germline lookup yields CDR1 MDHEN and CDR2 SYDVKM. Trimming cost V 4 bases and J 0 bases; bases outside gene matches: 6. There are 16 residues in the CDR3. DNA for the CDR3: TGTGCCAGCAGTTCCCCGGCTAGCGGGAGCTCCTACGAGCAGTACTTC. Translated: CASSSPASGSSYEQYF.

The chain combines TRBV29-1 with TRBJ2-7; 9 bases align to TRBD1. Trimming took 4 bases from V and 0 from J; bases not matched to a gene: 4. There are 14 residues in the CDR3. Germline V CDR1 and CDR2: SQVTM, ANQGSEA. The CDR3 here is CSVVGQGYSYEQYF. CDR3 bases: TGCAGCGTTGTAGGACAGGGGTACTCCTACGAGCAGTACTTC.

The chain carries TRBV7-3 and TRBJ1-2, with D unresolved. Trimming shortened V by 5 bases and J by 6 bases, and 13 bases separated the two germline ends. This CDR3 is 13 amino acids long. Looked up from germline, CDR1 is SGHTA and CDR2 is FQGTGA. The CDR3 is CASSRPDGNGYTF. In DNA, the CDR3 is TGTGCCAGCAGCCGCCCAGACGGGAATGGCTACACCTTC. Based on the CDR3 plus reference TRBV7-3 and TRBJ1-2, the full variable domain is GAGVSQTPSNKVTEKGKYVELRCDPISGHTALYWYRQSLGQGPEFLIYFQGTGAADDSGLPNDRFFAVRPEGSVSTLKIQRTERGDSAVYLCASSRPDGNGYTFGSGTRLTVV.

Points on this clone: The limits of the CDR3 on the DNA are not certain, so only TCRdb's listed CDR3 is given. J is TRBJ2-5 and V is TRBV5-1; the table names TRBD1, a call not compared with the DNA. The CDR3 has 16 amino acids, counting both end residues. The germline V gene encodes CDR1 SGHRS and CDR2 YFSETQ. Here the CDR3 reads CASSWGSGTGGASKYF.

The V call is TRBV18, the J call TRBJ1-5; a weak D match, TRBD1 (5 bases). Trimming shortened V by 3 bases and J by 5 bases, and 20 bases separated the two germline ends. This CDR3 has 17 amino acids. Germline CDR1 and CDR2: KGHSH and LQKENI. The CDR3 region is CASSPDQGGTSHQPQHF. CDR3 bases: TGTGCCAGCTCACCGGACCAGGGAGGGACGAGTCATCAGCCCCAGCATTTT.

V gene TRBV11-2 combines with J gene TRBJ1-3; no clear D. There are 14 residues in the CDR3. Germline CDR1 SGHAT, CDR2 FQNNGV. V was clipped by 5 bases and J by 3 bases, with 11 bases between them. This CDR3 is CASSARLLGNTIYF. Here the CDR3 DNA reads TGTGCCAGCAGCGCCCGACTGCTTGGAAACACCATATATTTT. The full variable domain, its missing parts supplied by reference TRBV11-2 and TRBJ1-3, is EAGVAQSPRYKIIEKRQSVAFWCNPISGHATLYWYQQILGQGPKLLIQFQNNGVVDDSQLPKDRFSAERLKGVDSTLKIQPAKLEDSAVYLCASSARLLGNTIYFGEGSWLTVV.

V and J are TRBV18 and TRBJ1-5; D uncertain. V lost 3 bases and J 0 bases, leaving 6 bases between the germline ends. The CDR3 covers 14 residues. Germline CDR1 KGHSH, CDR2 LQKENI. The CDR3, as DNA: TGTGCCAGCTCACCTCGGGATAGCAATCAGCCCCAGCATTTT. As protein: CASSPRDSNQPQHF.

The chain carries TRBV4-3 and TRBJ2-7, with D perhaps TRBD1 (6 bases). Germline V gene data show CDR1 as LGHNA and CDR2 as YSLEER. CDR3 length: 15 residues. Trimming removed 0 bases from V and 2 bases from J, with 11 bases in between. CDR3 DNA sequence: TGCGCCAGCAGCCAAGAATCTGGACAGCCCTACGAGCAGTACTTC. Its protein product is CASSQESGQPYEQYF.

J is TRBJ2-7 and V is TRBV10-2; 9 nucleotides align to TRBD2. The V gene end was trimmed by 8 bases and the J gene end by 6 bases; junction bases not matched to a gene: 14. The CDR3 spans 15 residues. Germline V gene lookup returns CDR1 WSHSY and CDR2 SAAADI. The CDR3 region has the DNA TGCGCCAGCCGAGCGGGAGGCGCCGGGCTTGGCGAGCAGTACTTC. Residues: CASRAGGAGLGEQYF.

This chain uses TRBV6-5 with TRBJ2-3; maybe TRBD2 (6 bases). This CDR3 is 14 amino acids long. Trimming pared 5 bases from V and 0 bases from J, leaving 9 bases between. Germline lookup yields CDR1 MNHEY and CDR2 SVGAGI. The CDR3 reads CASSPGTSTDTQYF. The CDR3 coding sequence is TGTGCCAGCAGTCCCGGGACTAGCACAGATACGCAGTATTTT.

The chain has TRBV27 and TRBJ1-5; D uncertain. V lost 2 bases to trimming and J lost 2 bases, with 7 bases between them. This CDR3 is built from 14 residues. In germline, CDR1 is MNHEY, CDR2 SMNVEV (reference sequence). The CDR3 loop is CASSLREGNQPQHF. The CDR3 DNA follows: TGTGCCAGCAGTTTAAGAGAGGGCAATCAGCCCCAGCATTTT.

The chain links TRBV10-1 to TRBJ2-1; TRBD1 agrees at 7 bases. This CDR3 contains 14 residues. Germline CDR1 and CDR2: WNHNN and SYGVQD (reference sequence). The CDR3 loop reads CESNRGEEYNEQFF. The CDR3 DNA follows: TGCGAAAGTAACAGGGGCGAGGAATACAATGAGCAGTTCTTC.

The rearrangement uses TRBV21-1 and TRBJ1-1. TRBV21-1 is a documented pseudogene. The CDR3 sequence is 14 residues long. As DNA, the CDR3 is TGTGCCAGCACGGGCGGGGGTTCTGGCACTGAAGCTTTCTTT. As protein: CASTGGGSGTEAFF.

The rearrangement uses TRBV7-2 and TRBJ2-5; TRBD2 matches at 8 bases. V was pared by 4 bases and J by 5 bases, with 9 bases of the junction left unmatched. This CDR3 has 15 residues. In germline, CDR1 is SGHTA, CDR2 FQGNSA. Here the CDR3 reads CASSSRGGRGETQYF. CDR3 sequence (DNA): TGTGCCAGCAGCTCCCGGGGGGGGCGCGGGGAGACCCAGTACTTC.

The gene calls are TRBV5-1 and TRBJ2-1; 7 nucleotides match TRBD1. The J segment lost 4 bases and the V segment lost 3 bases, leaving 1 base of the junction unmatched. Germline values: CDR1 SGHRS, CDR2 YFSETQ. The CDR3 loop spans 13 amino acids. CDR3: CASSSGQYNEQFF. CDR3 DNA sequence: TGCGCCAGCAGCTCGGGACAGTACAATGAGCAGTTCTTC.

The chain has TRBV6-1 and TRBJ1-5, with a weak D call TRBD1 (5 bases). The V end was cut by 5 bases, the J end by 3 bases, with 14 bases between. CDR3 length equals 15 residues. From germline, CDR1 is MNHNS and CDR2 SASEGT. CDR3: CASSPQGGNNQPQHF. The CDR3 DNA sequence: TGTGCCAGCAGTCCCCAGGGCGGAAACAATCAGCCCCAGCATTTT.

This clone is a singleton in its sample. The chain has TRBV11-1 and TRBJ1-2, with a weak D call TRBD1 (5 bases). Trimming took off 5 bases at V and 3 bases at J, with 16 bases between the two ends. The CDR3 has 15 amino acids. Looked up from germline, CDR1 is SGHAT and CDR2 is FQDESV (reference sequence). CDR3 sequence (DNA): TGTGCCAGCAGCCGAAAGGGTACGGGGGACTATGGCTACACCTTC. It encodes CASSRKGTGDYGYTF.

The chain couples TRBV27 to TRBJ2-5; 13 positions agree with TRBD2. Germline loops: CDR1 MNHEY, CDR2 SMNVEV (reference sequence). The CDR3 length is 16 residues. V lost 5 bases and J lost 1; bases outside the gene matches: 4. DNA for the CDR3: TGTGCCAGCAGTACTCGACTAGCGGGGGGCCAAGAGACCCAGTACTTC. Residues: CASSTRLAGGQETQYF.

In the case of this clone: Additional DNA sequences in this sample encode the identical CDR3. V is TRBV6-1 and J is TRBJ2-7; 8 bases are shared with TRBD1. With 1 base clipped from V and 4 bases from J, the junction kept 9 bases outside the gene matches. The CDR3 covers 16 residues. Germline assignment: CDR1 MNHNS and CDR2 SASEGT. This chain's CDR3 is CASSEDSGGMGYEQYF. The DNA of the CDR3 is TGTGCCAGCAGTGAAGATTCAGGGGGCATGGGGTACGAGCAGTACTTC.

The table lists this clone with many counts. This chain links TRBV11-1 with TRBJ1-2, with TRBD1 matching 9 bases. Germline trimming cut 5 bases from V and 2 bases from J; bases unmatched to any gene: 3. The CDR3 extends over 14 amino acids. The germline gives CDR1 SGHAT, CDR2 FQDESV (reference sequence). CDR3 sequence reads: CASSPGQGNYGYTF. CDR3 DNA: TGTGCCAGCAGCCCAGGACAGGGGAACTATGGCTACACCTTC.